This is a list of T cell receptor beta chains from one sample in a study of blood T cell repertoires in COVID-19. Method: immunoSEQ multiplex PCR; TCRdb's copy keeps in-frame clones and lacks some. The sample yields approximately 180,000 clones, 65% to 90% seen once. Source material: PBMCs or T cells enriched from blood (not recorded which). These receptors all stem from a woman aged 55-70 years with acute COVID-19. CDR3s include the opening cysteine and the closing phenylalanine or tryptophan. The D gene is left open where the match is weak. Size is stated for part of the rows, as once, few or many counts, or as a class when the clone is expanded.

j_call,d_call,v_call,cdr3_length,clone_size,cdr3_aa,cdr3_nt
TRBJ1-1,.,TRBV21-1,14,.,CASSKGRWSTEAFF,TGTGCCAGCAGCAAAGGACGGTGGAGCACTGAAGCTTTCTTT
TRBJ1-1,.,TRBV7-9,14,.,CASSFGQANTEAFF,TGTGCCAGCAGCTTCGGACAAGCGAACACTGAAGCTTTCTTT
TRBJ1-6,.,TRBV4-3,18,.,CASSQERSWSRNNSPLHF,TGCGCCAGCAGCCAAGAAAGATCTTGGAGCCGAAATAATTCACCCCTCCACTTT
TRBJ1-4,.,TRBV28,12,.,CASSLGSGGQFF,TGTGCCAGCAGTTTAGGTAGTGGGGGCCAGTTTTTT
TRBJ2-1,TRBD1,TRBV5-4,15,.,CASSSRDRVNNEQFF,TGTGCCAGCAGCTCCCGGGACAGGGTTAACAATGAGCAGTTCTTC
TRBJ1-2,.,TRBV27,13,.,CASSLQRNYGYTF,TGTGCCAGCAGTCTTCAGAGGAACTATGGCTACACCTTC
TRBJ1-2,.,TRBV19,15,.,CASIPEGGGPYGYTF,TGTGCCAGTATCCCCGAGGGAGGGGGTCCCTATGGCTACACCTTC
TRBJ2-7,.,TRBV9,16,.,CASNVGPGLDSYEQYF,TGTGCCAGCAACGTAGGCCCGGGACTCGACTCCTACGAGCAGTACTTC
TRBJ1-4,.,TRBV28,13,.,CASWTPTNEKLFF,TGTGCCAGCTGGACACCTACTAATGAAAAACTGTTTTTT
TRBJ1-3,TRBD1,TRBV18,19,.,CASSPPGQVLVASGNTIYF,TGTGCCAGCTCACCGCCGGGACAGGTGCTCGTTGCCTCTGGAAACACCATATATTTT
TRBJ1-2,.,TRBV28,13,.,CASLRGRAYGYTF,TGTGCCAGCCTTAGGGGGAGGGCATATGGCTACACCTTC
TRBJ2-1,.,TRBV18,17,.,CASSPRVGGEIYNEQFF,TGTGCCAGCTCACCTCGCGTGGGCGGGGAGATCTACAATGAGCAGTTCTTC
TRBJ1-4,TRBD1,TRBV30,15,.,CAWSTSGTGWEKLFF,TGTGCCTGGAGTACTTCCGGGACAGGGTGGGAAAAACTGTTTTTT
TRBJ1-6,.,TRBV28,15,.,CASSSRGQYNSPLHF,TGTGCCAGCAGTTCCCGCGGACAATATAATTCACCCCTCCACTTT
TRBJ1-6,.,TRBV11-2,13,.,CASVRVGDSPLHF,TGTGCCAGCGTCAGAGTCGGGGATTCACCCCTCCACTTT
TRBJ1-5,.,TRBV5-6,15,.,CASSLGTSSNQPQHF,TGTGCCAGCAGCTTGGGAACGAGTAGCAATCAGCCCCAGCATTTT
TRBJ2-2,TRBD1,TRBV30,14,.,CAREARGRVGELFF,TGTGCCCGGGAAGCGAGGGGGCGCGTCGGGGAGCTGTTTTTT
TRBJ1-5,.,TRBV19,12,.,CASRGGSQPQHF,TGTGCCAGTAGAGGGGGAAGTCAGCCCCAGCATTTT
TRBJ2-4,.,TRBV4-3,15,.,CASSQELEAKNIQYF,TGCGCCAGCAGTCAAGAATTAGAAGCCAAAAACATTCAGTACTTC
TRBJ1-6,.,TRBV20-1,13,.,CSASSRDDSPLHF,TGCAGTGCTAGTTCCAGGGATGATTCACCCCTCCACTTT
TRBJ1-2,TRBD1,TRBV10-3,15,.,CAISGLTGVGYGYTF,TGTGCCATCAGTGGTCTGACAGGGGTTGGGTATGGCTACACCTTC
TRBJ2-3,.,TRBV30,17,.,CACGQGWTSGSTDTQYF,TGTGCCTGTGGACAGGGGTGGACTAGCGGCAGCACAGATACGCAGTATTTT
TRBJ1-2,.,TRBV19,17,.,CASEASGTRGSMTGYTF,TGTGCCAGTGAGGCGTCTGGGACACGAGGGTCCATGACGGGCTACACCTTC
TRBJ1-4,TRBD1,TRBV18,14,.,CASSPDRVFEKLFF,TGTGCCAGCTCACCGGACAGGGTTTTTGAAAAACTGTTTTTT
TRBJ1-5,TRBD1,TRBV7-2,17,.,CASSPSLSGTGNQPQHF,TGTGCCAGCAGCCCTTCTCTCTCTGGGACAGGGAATCAGCCCCAGCATTTT
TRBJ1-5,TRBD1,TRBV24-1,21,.,CATSDRWVGQGARKPNQPQHF,TGTGCCACCAGTGATCGTTGGGTAGGACAGGGGGCCCGTAAGCCGAATCAGCCCCAGCATTTT
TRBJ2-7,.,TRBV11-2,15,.,CASSFTTGYEDEQYF,TGTGCCAGCAGCTTCACCACCGGCTATGAGGACGAGCAGTACTTC
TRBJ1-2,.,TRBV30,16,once,CAWSLQSPPTNYGYTF,TGTGCCTGGAGTTTACAGTCACCACCTACTAACTATGGCTACACCTTC
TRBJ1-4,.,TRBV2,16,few,CASGREGASTNEKLFF,TGTGCCAGCGGAAGGGAAGGGGCGTCAACTAATGAAAAACTGTTTTTT
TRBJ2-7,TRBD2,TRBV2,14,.,CASSGGAGFYEQYF,TGTGCCAGCAGTGGAGGAGCGGGATTCTACGAGCAGTACTTC
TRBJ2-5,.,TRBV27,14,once,CASSALDIKETQYF,TGTGCCAGCAGTGCCTTAGACATTAAAGAGACCCAGTACTTC
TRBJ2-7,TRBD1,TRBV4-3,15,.,CASSQGQGTFYEQYF,TGCGCCAGCAGCCAAGGACAGGGGACTTTCTACGAGCAGTACTTC
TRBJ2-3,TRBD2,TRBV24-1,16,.,CATSDLSAGDTDTQYF,TGTGCCACCAGTGATTTGAGCGCGGGAGACACCGATACGCAGTATTTT
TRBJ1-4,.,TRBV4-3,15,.,CASSQAGMGNEKLFF,TGCGCCAGCAGCCAAGCGGGAATGGGGAATGAAAAACTGTTTTTT
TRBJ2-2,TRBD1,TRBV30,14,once,CAWSAGTATGELFF,TGTGCCTGGAGTGCTGGGACAGCGACCGGGGAGCTGTTTTTT
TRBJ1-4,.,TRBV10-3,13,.,CAIRGALDEKLFF,TGTGCCATCAGGGGGGCGCTGGATGAAAAACTGTTTTTT
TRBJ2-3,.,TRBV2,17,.,CASSELWSSRRTDTQYF,TGTGCCAGCAGTGAGCTCTGGAGTAGCAGACGCACAGATACGCAGTATTTT
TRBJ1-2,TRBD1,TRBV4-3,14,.,CASSGMGQNYGYTF,TGCGCCAGCAGCGGAATGGGACAGAACTATGGCTACACCTTC
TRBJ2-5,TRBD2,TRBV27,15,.,CAVGGPSGSWETQYF,TGTGCCGTAGGGGGGCCTAGCGGGAGTTGGGAGACCCAGTACTTC
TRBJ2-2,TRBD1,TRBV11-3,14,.,CASSRGQGDGELFF,TGTGCCAGCAGCAGGGGACAGGGAGACGGGGAGCTGTTTTTT
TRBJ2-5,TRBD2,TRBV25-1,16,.,CASSGLAVLYQETQYF,TGTGCCAGCAGCGGACTAGCGGTTCTGTACCAAGAGACCCAGTACTTC
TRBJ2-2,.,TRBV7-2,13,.,CASSLSVTGELFF,TGTGCCAGCAGCCTTAGCGTCACCGGGGAGCTGTTTTTT
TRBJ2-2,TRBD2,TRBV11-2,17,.,CASSLLAGTVNTGELFF,TGTGCCAGCAGCCTACTAGCGGGAACAGTAAACACCGGGGAGCTGTTTTTT
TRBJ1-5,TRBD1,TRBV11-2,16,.,CASSLGGAGGIQPQHF,TGTGCCAGCAGCTTAGGGGGGGCAGGGGGCATTCAGCCCCAGCATTTT
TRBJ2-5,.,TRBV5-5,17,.,CASSSLTEGRTKETQYF,TGTGCCAGCAGCTCTCTTACAGAGGGACGGACTAAAGAGACCCAGTACTTC
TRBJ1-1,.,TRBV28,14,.,CASSSGDRDTEAFF,TGTGCCAGCAGTTCCGGGGATAGGGACACTGAAGCTTTCTTT
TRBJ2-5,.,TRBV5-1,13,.,CASSLAGKETQYF,TGCGCCAGCAGCTTGGCAGGGAAAGAGACCCAGTACTTC
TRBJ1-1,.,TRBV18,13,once,CASSPKQATEAFF,TGTGCCAGCTCACCAAAACAGGCTACTGAAGCTTTCTTT
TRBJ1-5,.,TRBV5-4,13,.,CASSFIGEQPQHF,TGTGCCAGCAGCTTTATCGGGGAACAGCCCCAGCATTTT
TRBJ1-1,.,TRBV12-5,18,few,CASGLVLGQGRMNTEAFF,TGTGCTAGTGGTTTGGTACTTGGGCAGGGGCGGATGAACACTGAAGCTTTCTTT